The rows below give T cell receptor beta chains drawn from one sample of a study of blood T cell repertoires in COVID-19. Profiled with immunoSEQ multiplex PCR; TCRdb holds only in-frame clones, not every one. The sample lists more than 300,000 clones; around 91% were seen once. What was sequenced was peripheral blood. The receptors were gathered from a woman aged 18 to 35 who had recovered from COVID-19. Both conserved end residues are part of each CDR3. The D gene is left open where the match is weak. The size entry is marked missing in some rows and otherwise reads once, few, many or a size class.

D: TRBD1; V: TRBV6-5; size: .; J: TRBJ1-2; DNA: TGTGCCAGCAGTTCCCGGACAGGGTTGGACTATGGCTACACCTTC; CDR3: CASSSRTGLDYGYTF
D: TRBD2; V: TRBV20-1; size: .; J: TRBJ2-3; DNA: TGCAGTGCTAGTACTAGCGGGGGTCCTAGCACAGATACGCAGTATTTT; CDR3: CSASTSGGPSTDTQYF
D: .; V: TRBV2; size: .; J: TRBJ1-5; DNA: TGTGCCAGCAGTGTGTCCCCGGGGCAGCCCCAGCATTTT; CDR3: CASSVSPGQPQHF
D: .; V: TRBV3-1/TRBV3-2; size: once; J: TRBJ1-3; DNA: TGTGCCAGCAGCCAAGATCAATCGAGCTCTGGAAACACCATATATTTT; CDR3: CASSQDQSSSGNTIYF
D: .; V: TRBV29-1; size: .; J: TRBJ2-1; DNA: TGCAGCGTTGAGGTAGGGGAAGCTGGCAATGAGCAGTTCTTC; CDR3: CSVEVGEAGNEQFF
D: TRBD2; V: TRBV2; size: .; J: TRBJ2-1; DNA: TGTGCCAGCAGGGGACCGGGACTAGCGGCGGACAGCTCCTACAATGAGCAGTTCTTC; CDR3: CASRGPGLAADSSYNEQFF
D: TRBD1; V: TRBV7-9; size: .; J: TRBJ2-3; DNA: TGTGCCAGCCGAGTCCGGGACAGGGGGCGCAGCACAGATACGCAGTATTTT; CDR3: CASRVRDRGRSTDTQYF
D: .; V: TRBV14; size: .; J: TRBJ1-2; DNA: TGTGCCAGCAGCCAGTATACAGGTTACGGTGGCTACACCTTC; CDR3: CASSQYTGYGGYTF
D: .; V: TRBV12-3/TRBV12-4; size: .; J: TRBJ2-1; DNA: TGTGCCAGCACCCTAAGGCAGGACACCCAGTTCTTC; CDR3: CASTLRQDTQFF
D: TRBD2; V: TRBV2; size: .; J: TRBJ2-1; DNA: TGTGCCAGCAGTGAAGATCGGCTAGCGGGAAGAAATGAGCAGTTCTTC; CDR3: CASSEDRLAGRNEQFF
D: .; V: TRBV24-1; size: once; J: TRBJ1-2; DNA: TGTGCCACCAGTGTCTCCAGGGGATTAGGTGGCTACACCTTC; CDR3: CATSVSRGLGGYTF
D: .; V: TRBV20-1; size: .; J: TRBJ1-4; DNA: TGCAGTGTTCGTATTAATGAAAAACTGTTTTTT; CDR3: CSVRINEKLFF
D: .; V: TRBV30; size: .; J: TRBJ2-5; DNA: TGTGCCTGGAGTCCACGAAGAGGGGAGACCCAGTACTTC; CDR3: CAWSPRRGETQYF
D: .; V: TRBV19; size: .; J: TRBJ1-2; DNA: TGTGCCAGTCGCGAGCTAGCTAACTATGGTTACACCTTC; CDR3: CASRELANYGYTF
D: TRBD2; V: TRBV6-6; size: .; J: TRBJ2-3; DNA: TGTGCCAGCAGTCACCTCGTCGTTACTAGCGGGAGAGGGGATACGCAGTATTTT; CDR3: CASSHLVVTSGRGDTQYF
D: TRBD1; V: TRBV14; size: once; J: TRBJ1-1; DNA: TGTGCCAGCAGCCAGGACAGGGGCACTGAAGCTTTCTTT; CDR3: CASSQDRGTEAFF
D: .; V: TRBV29-1; size: .; J: TRBJ2-3; DNA: TGCAGCGTTGAGGATAGAGGGGATACGCAGTATTTT; CDR3: CSVEDRGDTQYF
D: .; V: TRBV10-1; size: .; J: TRBJ1-6; DNA: TGCGCCAGCAGAAGACAGGCCGAATCACCCCTCCACTTT; CDR3: CASRRQAESPLHF
D: .; V: TRBV18; size: .; J: TRBJ2-5; DNA: TGTGCCAGCTCACCACCCTTAAGGACAAGCCAAGAGACCCAGTACTTC; CDR3: CASSPPLRTSQETQYF
D: .; V: TRBV4-1; size: .; J: TRBJ2-4; DNA: TGCGCCAGCAGCCAAGCAGGACAGCAGTCAAACATTCAGTACTTC; CDR3: CASSQAGQQSNIQYF
D: .; V: TRBV30; size: .; J: TRBJ1-2; DNA: TGTGCCTGGGGTACCGAGGGTCATTATGGCTACACCTTC; CDR3: CAWGTEGHYGYTF
D: .; V: TRBV7-2; size: .; J: TRBJ2-1; DNA: TGTGCCAGCAGCCTAAGCGGCGCAAGCTCCTACAATGAGCAGTTCTTC; CDR3: CASSLSGASSYNEQFF
D: .; V: TRBV25-1; size: once; J: TRBJ1-5; DNA: TGTGCCAGCAGTGAATCGGGGGCGGGGGGAAGTCAGCCCCAGCATTTT; CDR3: CASSESGAGGSQPQHF
D: TRBD2; V: TRBV9; size: .; J: TRBJ2-6; DNA: TGTGCCAGCAGCGGGGAGGGGAGTAGGGCCAACGTCCTGACTTTC; CDR3: CASSGEGSRANVLTF
D: TRBD2; V: TRBV5-1; size: .; J: TRBJ2-2; DNA: TGCGCCAGCAGCTTAACGGGACTAGCGGGAATATTTGGCATCTTCGGGGAGCTGTTTTTT; CDR3: CASSLTGLAGIFGIFGELFF
D: .; V: TRBV12-5; size: .; J: TRBJ2-5; DNA: TGTGCTAGTGGTAGGGGGGGCGGAGAGACCCAGTACTTC; CDR3: CASGRGGGETQYF
D: TRBD1; V: TRBV25-1; size: .; J: TRBJ1-1; DNA: TGTGCCAGCAGTGATATCGAGACAGGGGGGACTGAAGCTTTCTTT; CDR3: CASSDIETGGTEAFF
D: .; V: TRBV5-1; size: .; J: TRBJ1-2; DNA: TGCGCCAGCAGCGTACCCGGGGGGTCCTATGGCTACACCTTC; CDR3: CASSVPGGSYGYTF
D: .; V: TRBV30; size: .; J: TRBJ1-5; DNA: TGTGCCTGGGGCACGGGGCAGCCCCAGCATTTT; CDR3: CAWGTGQPQHF
D: .; V: TRBV18; size: .; J: TRBJ2-5; DNA: TGTGCCAGCTCACCACCCTCAGGCCGGTACCAAGAGACCCAGTACTTC; CDR3: CASSPPSGRYQETQYF